The rows below give T cell receptor beta chains drawn from one sample of a study of shared clonotypes between healthy human individuals. Sequenced by immunoSEQ multiplex PCR; TCRdb stores in-frame clones only, minus some. The repertoire consists of approximately 1.5 million clones, with just under 99% occurring once and the leading ten covering approximately 0.4%. Sequencing was performed on naive CD4+ T cells sorted from blood. The receptors shown here come from a young man in good health. Each CDR3 is given without its conserved first and last residue.

J | V | CDR3
TRBJ2-7 | TRBV10-2 | ASSESRGGLAGEQY
TRBJ2-1 | TRBV6-5 | ASSSGDSPYNEQF
TRBJ1-5 | TRBV7-9 | ASSLFGTGYSNQPQH
TRBJ2-3 | TRBV5-1 | ASSSGTGGLDTQY
TRBJ2-1 | TRBV29-1 | SASPWGGLAEYNEQF
TRBJ2-3 | TRBV7-2 | ASSLVGLVDTQY
TRBJ1-3 | TRBV7-9 | ASSLAGSGNTIY
TRBJ2-7 | TRBV28 | ASSQTGTVDYEQY
TRBJ2-7 | TRBV18 | ARPTSTSSYEQY
TRBJ1-5 | TRBV7-9 | ASSSTGDNQPQH
TRBJ2-3 | TRBV28 | ASSLSAATDTQY
TRBJ1-3 | TRBV6-1 | ASSTAPRGNTIY
TRBJ2-5 | TRBV5-1 | ASSHGREQETQY
TRBJ1-1 | TRBV6-5 | ASSYLGTSNTEAF
TRBJ1-2 | TRBV28 | ASSVAGTPNYGYT
TRBJ1-5 | TRBV4-1 | ASSPQGRDNQPQH
TRBJ1-2 | TRBV5-6 | ASSTTGKYYGYT
TRBJ2-1 | TRBV18 | ASSPPSGKTYNEQF
TRBJ2-1 | TRBV6-5 | ASSAVAINEQF
TRBJ1-2 | TRBV28 | ASTESTYGYT
TRBJ2-1 | TRBV9 | ASSTQLAGGSEQF
TRBJ2-7 | TRBV2 | AGRERRNSYEQY
TRBJ1-3 | TRBV7-2 | ASSLVESPIY
TRBJ2-1 | TRBV14 | ASSHRPPSTYNEQF
TRBJ1-1 | TRBV5-4 | ASSLGVNTEAF
TRBJ1-1 | TRBV6-5 | ASSYSDPRTTEAF
TRBJ1-2 | TRBV7-8 | ASSLVTGGNYGYT
TRBJ1-2 | TRBV7-9 | ASSLEGVNYGYT
TRBJ1-4 | TRBV6-4 | ASSYGMAGITTNEKLF
TRBJ2-2 | TRBV10-3 | AISGRTGHEWSGELF
TRBJ2-2 | TRBV11-2 | ASSPGLRLAGELF
TRBJ1-5 | TRBV18 | ASSLGGPGLQPQH
TRBJ2-2 | TRBV28 | ASSLRSGPGTGELF
TRBJ2-1 | TRBV7-9 | ASTPSDRFEQF
TRBJ1-4 | TRBV28 | ASSSYRGRNEKLF
TRBJ1-5 | TRBV2 | ASSVRTIPNQPQH
TRBJ1-3 | TRBV7-2 | ASSLVGVIISGNTIY
TRBJ1-5 | TRBV15 | ATSRGYQEYSNQPQH